What follows describes a single T cell receptor beta chain. Its antigen remains unidentified. The record originates from a study of T cell responses to AZD1222 COVID-19 vaccine. As for the study in general: Analyses pooled second doses at about 4 or about 12 weeks.

Study-wide findings and caveats: With dominance at 160-218 and 743-854, vaccine-associated CD4 TCRs spanned spike.

Clones were sequenced by immunoSEQ multiplex PCR, and TCRdb holds only the in-frame ones, with some missing. Of about 120,000 clones in the sample, approximately 90% were seen once. The starting material was peripheral blood, obtained on day 0 of AZD1222 vaccination. The receptor's source is an adult in good health.

The CDR3 loop is CASSVGNTLSYEQYF. In DNA form, the CDR3 reads TGTGCCAGCAGCGTAGGTAACACACTATCCTACGAGCAGTACTTC. This sequence joins TRBV9 and TRBJ2-7; D remains ambiguous. Germline CDR1 SGDLS, CDR2 YYNGEE. The CDR3 sequence is 15 residues long. Deletions cut 0 bases from V and 1 base from J, with 11 bases between.